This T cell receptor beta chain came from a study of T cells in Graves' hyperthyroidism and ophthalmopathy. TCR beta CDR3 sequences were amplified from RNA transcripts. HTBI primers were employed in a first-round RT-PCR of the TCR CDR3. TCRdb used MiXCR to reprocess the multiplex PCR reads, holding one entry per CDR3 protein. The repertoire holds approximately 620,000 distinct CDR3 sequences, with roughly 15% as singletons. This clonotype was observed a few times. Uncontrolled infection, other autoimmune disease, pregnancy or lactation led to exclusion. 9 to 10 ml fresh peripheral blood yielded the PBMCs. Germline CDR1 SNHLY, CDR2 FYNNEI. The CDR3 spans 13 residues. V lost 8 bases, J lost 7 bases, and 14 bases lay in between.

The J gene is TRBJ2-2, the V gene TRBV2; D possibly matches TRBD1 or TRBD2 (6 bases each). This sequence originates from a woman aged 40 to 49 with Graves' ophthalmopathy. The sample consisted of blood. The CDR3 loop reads CASRGGRSGELFF. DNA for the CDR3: TGTGCCAGCCGAGGGGGGCGGAGCGGGGAGCTGTTTTTT.